Listed here are 8 T cell receptor beta chains from one sample, sequenced in a study of blood T cells in healthy people across ages (dated by TCRdb to 2013 to 2016). The method behind the library was 5' RACE. TCRdb records Illumina HiSeq 2500 as the sequencer. The second PCR ran for roughly 6 to 11 cycles and used a J-beta primer mix along with a sample-barcoded 5' primer. TCRdb ran its own pipeline on the public reads, namely fastp trimming at Q25 and MiXCR clone calling, and kept in-frame beta chains. Entries are consolidated by CDR3 protein sequence, retaining the most common genes and DNA. Recorded for this sample are over 500,000 distinct CDR3 sequences; approximately 52% of them occurred a single time. The leading ten clones occupy about 14% of the sample. Input material: blood. The receptor source for this set is a woman of 80 years or more in good health.

The sample holds many counts of this clonotype. V and J are TRBV6-6 and TRBJ2-7, with TRBD2 matching over 9 bases. This CDR3 is 14 amino acids long. The trim removed 6 bases at V and 3 bases at J, leaving 6 bases unmatched. Germline loops: CDR1 MNHNY, CDR2 SVGAGI (reference sequence). Here the CDR3 DNA reads TGTGCCAGCAGCCAAGCTAGCGGGAACTACGAGCAGTACTTC. Its protein is CASSQASGNYEQYF.

The chain combines TRBV6-6 with TRBJ2-7; 7 bases line up with TRBD1. CDR1 MNHNY and CDR2 SVGAGI come from the germline V gene (reference sequence). The CDR3 is 14 amino acids. With V trimmed by 6 bases and J by 2 bases, 7 bases remained unmatched. CDR3 in DNA: TGTGCCAGCAGACGGGACAGTTTTACCTACGAGCAGTACTTC. It yields the protein CASRRDSFTYEQYF.

Comments on this clonotype: One base away lies a much larger clone, so this may be a sequencing read error. This CDR3 is CASSPPGGAYKEQFF. The CDR3 coding sequence is TGTGCCAGCTCACCACCCGGGGGGGCCTACAAGGAGCAGTTCTTC. This rearrangement joins TRBV18 to TRBJ2-1, with TRBD2 matching over 8 bases. CDR1 KGHSH and CDR2 LQKENI come from the germline V gene. The CDR3 loop spans 15 amino acids.

This chain links TRBV4-3 with TRBJ2-7; 9 bases line up with TRBD2. The CDR3 is made up of 15 amino acids. The germline V gene encodes CDR1 LGHNA and CDR2 YSLEER. Germline trimming cut 0 bases from V and 6 bases from J; bases unmatched to any gene: 6. The CDR3 nucleotides read TGCGCCAGCAGCCAAGACCGAGCGGGGGGCAGCGAGCAGTACTTC. Translation: CASSQDRAGGSEQYF.

The V and J genes are TRBV12-3 or TRBV12-4 and TRBJ2-1; TRBD2 might be the D (5 bases). Trimming cost V 4 bases and J 3 bases, with 16 bases left between them. CDR3 size: 16 residues. The chain's CDR3 is CASSSHGKAGYNEQFF. CDR3 nucleotides: TGTGCCAGCAGTTCCCATGGGAAGGCGGGCTACAATGAGCAGTTCTTC.

This clonotype was picked up many times. The chain couples TRBV10-2 to TRBJ2-3, with a possible D match to TRBD2 (6 bases). Germline CDR1 is WSHSY and CDR2 is SAAADI. The CDR3 sequence is 14 residues long. V gave up 6 bases and J gave up 3 bases, with 13 bases separating them. CDR3 coding DNA: TGCGCCAGCAGGGCGGGACGTCGAACAGATACGCAGTATTTT. Its translation is CASRAGRRTDTQYF.

In this sample, this clonotype turned up many times. The chain carries TRBV10-3 and TRBJ2-3; unclear D gene. Germline V gene data show CDR1 as ENHRY and CDR2 as SYGVKD. V was shortened by 7 bases and J by 3 bases, with 11 bases between the two germline ends. This CDR3 is built from 13 residues. CDR3 region: CAITARETDTQYF. Written as DNA, the CDR3 is TGTGCCATCACCGCGCGCGAGACAGATACGCAGTATTTT.

Worth noting for this clonotype: Just one base apart from a much larger clone, this may be a read error. This chain links TRBV5-1 with TRBJ2-1; D might be TRBD2 (5 bases). Trimming stripped 2 bases from V and 13 bases from J, with 16 bases between. The CDR3 loop spans 13 amino acids. Looked up from germline, CDR1 is SGHRS and CDR2 is YFSETQ. The CDR3 protein is CASSFSSSETQFF. The DNA for the CDR3 is TGCGCCAGCAGCTTCTCTAGCTCGGAGACCCAGTTCTTC.